The present T cell receptor (beta chain) was sequenced within a study of vaccination and CD4 T cells after COVID-19. Study-wide context: The stimulus for the cells was overlapping spike peptides derived from SARS-CoV-2, HCoV-NL63, HCoV-OC43 and HCoV-229E.

CDR1 is SNHLY and CDR2 is FYNNEI in the germline V gene. This CDR3 has 15 amino acids. Trimming cost V 2 bases and J 2 bases, with 10 bases left between them. Documented treatment: approximately nine-day PBMC culture with coronavirus spike peptide pools or control peptides (ViraFEST assay). Prior to the COVID-19 pandemic (2011-2018), the unexposed donor's CD4+ T cells were collected. ViraFEST relied on peptide pools to expand antigen-specific T cells; the TCRs were sequenced afterward. Study observations and caveats: SARS-CoV-2-reactive clonotypes showed a nonsignificant median rise from around 20 to 38.

This clonotype has a handful of counts. Its antigen is unidentified. Cultured CD4+ T-cell DNA underwent Oncomine TCR Beta short-read sequencing. Each CDR3 protein is one row after TCRdb ran MiXCR on the PCR reads. Seen here are approximately 8,600 distinct CDR3 sequences, around half observed once, and the top ten hold over 20%. This clonotype was obtained from a human donor in good health. V usage is TRBV2 and J usage is TRBJ1-3; possible D gene TRBD1, 5 bases. Specimen: CD4+ T cells from blood, cultured in vitro. CDR3 loop: CASSEQGTAGNTIYF. CDR3 in DNA: TGTGCCAGCAGTGAACAGGGTACAGCTGGAAACACCATATATTTT.